These T cell receptor beta chains were read from a single sample in a study of blood T cell repertoires in COVID-19. TCRdb's table, derived via immunoSEQ multiplex PCR, lists solely in-frame clones and lacks some. The table shows fewer than 500,000 clones, with 85% to 90% occurring only once. Sequences were obtained from PBMCs or T cells enriched from blood (not recorded which). The receptors stem from a man aged 25-45 years who had recovered from COVID-19. Each CDR3 is given with its conserved first and last residue. D genes are given only for firm matches. The size of a clone is reported for some rows only, either as once, few or many, or as a class for expanded clones.

clone_size: .; j_call: TRBJ2-7; v_call: TRBV7-3; d_call: TRBD1; cdr3_nt: TGTGCCAGCAGCTTAACAGGGGGACAGGGTCCCTACGAGCAGTACTTC; cdr3_aa: CASSLTGGQGPYEQYF
clone_size: .; j_call: TRBJ1-4; v_call: TRBV29-1; d_call: TRBD1; cdr3_nt: TGCAGCGTTTCCCTCGGGACAGGGTTTGAAAAACTGTTTTTT; cdr3_aa: CSVSLGTGFEKLFF
clone_size: .; j_call: TRBJ1-3; v_call: TRBV28; d_call: .; cdr3_nt: TGTGCCAGCAGTTTTGTCTCGGGGGGAAACACCATATATTTT; cdr3_aa: CASSFVSGGNTIYF
clone_size: .; j_call: TRBJ1-1; v_call: TRBV30; d_call: .; cdr3_nt: TGTGCCTGGAGTGTAGATTGGATTAGGGGCACTGAAGCTTTCTTT; cdr3_aa: CAWSVDWIRGTEAFF
clone_size: .; j_call: TRBJ2-7; v_call: TRBV6-1; d_call: TRBD1; cdr3_nt: TGTGCCAGCAGTGAAGCCTTAATTGTGCGACAGGGGGCTTACGAGCAGTACTTC; cdr3_aa: CASSEALIVRQGAYEQYF
clone_size: .; j_call: TRBJ2-5; v_call: TRBV5-5; d_call: TRBD2; cdr3_nt: TGTGCCAGCAGCTTGCCGGGACTAGCGGAGGAGTACCAAGAGACCCAGTACTTC; cdr3_aa: CASSLPGLAEEYQETQYF
clone_size: once; j_call: TRBJ2-7; v_call: TRBV30; d_call: .; cdr3_nt: TGTGCCTGGAGTGTCAACTACGAGCAGTACTTC; cdr3_aa: CAWSVNYEQYF
clone_size: .; j_call: TRBJ1-1; v_call: TRBV18; d_call: TRBD1; cdr3_nt: TGTGCCAGCTCACCGGACAGGGACACTGAAGCTTTCTTT; cdr3_aa: CASSPDRDTEAFF
clone_size: .; j_call: TRBJ2-1; v_call: TRBV13; d_call: TRBD1; cdr3_nt: TGTGCCAGCAGCTCTCCGGGACAGGGACATAATGAGCAGTTCTTC; cdr3_aa: CASSSPGQGHNEQFF
clone_size: .; j_call: TRBJ2-1; v_call: TRBV28; d_call: .; cdr3_nt: TGTGCCAGCAGTGGACAGAGCTCCTACAATGAGCAGTTCTTC; cdr3_aa: CASSGQSSYNEQFF
clone_size: .; j_call: TRBJ2-2; v_call: TRBV7-9; d_call: .; cdr3_nt: TGTGCCAGCACCATACAGGGCGTGGTGAACACCGGGGAGCTGTTTTTT; cdr3_aa: CASTIQGVVNTGELFF
clone_size: .; j_call: TRBJ2-2; v_call: TRBV7-8; d_call: TRBD1; cdr3_nt: TGTGCCAGCAGCCGAGGGACAGTAAACACCGGGGAGCTGTTTTTT; cdr3_aa: CASSRGTVNTGELFF
clone_size: .; j_call: TRBJ2-7; v_call: TRBV2; d_call: TRBD1; cdr3_nt: TGTGCCAGCAGTCGACAGGGAACGGGCTCCTACGAGCAGTACTTC; cdr3_aa: CASSRQGTGSYEQYF
clone_size: .; j_call: TRBJ2-1; v_call: TRBV4-1; d_call: TRBD2; cdr3_nt: TGCGCCAGCAGCCAAGAAGTCCTAGCGGGAGGACGAAATGAGCAGTTCTTC; cdr3_aa: CASSQEVLAGGRNEQFF
clone_size: .; j_call: TRBJ2-3; v_call: TRBV4-1; d_call: TRBD2; cdr3_nt: TGCGCCAGCAGCCAAGTGGGACTAGCGGTTGAGGGGACAGATACGCAGTATTTT; cdr3_aa: CASSQVGLAVEGTDTQYF
clone_size: .; j_call: TRBJ2-5; v_call: TRBV28; d_call: .; cdr3_nt: TGTGCCAGCAGCCGGGGCCAAGAGACCCAGTACTTC; cdr3_aa: CASSRGQETQYF